This entry lists 14 T cell receptor beta chains sequenced from one sample in a study of shared clonotypes between healthy human individuals (dated by TCRdb to about 2020). Library preparation was by the immunoSEQ multiplex PCR assay. TCRdb provides this immuneACCESS table in a form limited to in-frame rearrangements. Some clones are lacking; in checked studies, under half of them reflect an unresolved V gene, and why the rest are absent is not known. In all, the sample holds some 2.1 million clones, and roughly 94% of those were seen once. Of the sample, about 1.1% falls within the top ten clones. CD8 naive samples were obtained by positive selection for CCR7 among CD45RO-negative cells, yielding a CD45RA+CCR7+ population from which TemRA cells were excluded. The sequenced sample consisted of naive CD8+ T cells sorted from blood. The cell subset or site label on this specimen signifies: CD45RA+CCR7+. The receptors derive from a man between 18 and 29 years old in good health.

V gene TRBV4-1 combines with J gene TRBJ2-1; 8 bases fit TRBD2. CDR1 and CDR2 from the germline V gene are MGHRA and YSYEKL. J lost 10 bases, V lost 0 bases, and 11 bases had no gene match. This CDR3 contains 16 residues. The CDR3 loop is CASSQDPQRGTWEQFF. In nucleotides, the CDR3 is TGCGCCAGCAGCCAAGATCCCCAGCGGGGGACCTGGGAGCAGTTCTTC.

The chain has TRBV2 and TRBJ1-3; TRBD1 is a possible D gene (5 bases). Trimming cost V 7 bases and J 1 base, with 11 bases left between them. Per germline, CDR1 SNHLY and CDR2 FYNNEI. CDR3 size: 14 residues. CDR3 DNA: TGTGCCAGCATACGTGCAGGGTCTGGAAACACCATATATTTT. Encoded protein: CASIRAGSGNTIYF.

The chain is built from TRBV2 and TRBJ2-7; D may be TRBD1 (6 bases). The germline CDR1 and CDR2 sequences are SNHLY and FYNNEI. The CDR3 is 15 amino acids. The V and J ends lost 2 bases and 1 base respectively, with 12 bases between them. The CDR3 DNA is TGTGCCAGCAGTGAAAACAGGGTTGGATCCTACGAGCAGTACTTC. This gives the protein CASSENRVGSYEQYF. Combining the CDR3 with reference TRBV2 and TRBJ2-7 gives the whole variable domain EPEVTQTPSHQVTQMGQEVILRCVPISNHLYFYWYRQILGQKVEFLVSFYNNEISEKSEIFDDQFSVERPDGSNFTLKIRSTKLEDSAMYFCASSENRVGSYEQYFGPGTRLTVT.

This rearrangement joins TRBV6-1 to TRBJ2-5, with D hard to call. Between the trimmed V and J ends, which lost 3 bases and 0 bases, there was a span of 8 bases. The length of the CDR3 is 14 residues. Germline CDR1 and CDR2: MNHNS and SASEGT. Here the CDR3 reads CASSDFRDQETQYF. CDR3 nucleotide sequence: TGTGCCAGCAGTGATTTCAGAGACCAAGAGACCCAGTACTTC.

The chain is built from TRBV9 and TRBJ2-7; 7 bases align to TRBD1. In germline, CDR1 is SGDLS, CDR2 YYNGEE. Germline trimming cut 2 bases from V and 0 bases from J; bases unmatched to any gene: 2. The CDR3 covers 14 residues. CDR3 in DNA: TGTGCCAGCAGCGTGACAGGGAACTCCTACGAGCAGTACTTC. It yields the protein CASSVTGNSYEQYF.

The chain combines TRBV27 with TRBJ2-1; 8 bases agree with TRBD1. The J segment lost 6 bases and the V segment lost 4 bases, leaving 5 bases of the junction unmatched. The germline V gene encodes CDR1 MNHEY and CDR2 SMNVEV (reference sequence). This CDR3 has 14 residues. The CDR3 spells CASSSQGAVNEQFF. In nucleotides, the CDR3 is TGTGCCAGCAGTTCCCAGGGGGCGGTCAATGAGCAGTTCTTC.

This chain links TRBV30 with TRBJ2-1; D gene ambiguous. Trimming stripped 5 bases from V and 0 bases from J, with 14 bases between. Germline V gene sequence: CDR1 GTSNPN, CDR2 SVGIG (reference sequence). The CDR3 has 15 amino acids. The CDR3 protein is CAWSSGPSSYNEQFF. The CDR3, as DNA: TGTGCCTGGTCTTCGGGCCCCAGCTCCTACAATGAGCAGTTCTTC.

The chain employs TRBV10-3 and TRBJ2-7, with D possibly TRBD1 on 6 matching bases. V lost 2 bases and J lost 5, with 10 bases in between. The CDR3 runs 13 residues. CDR1 ENHRY and CDR2 SYGVKD come from the germline V gene. CDR3 residues: CAISERQVDEQYF. CDR3 DNA: TGTGCCATCAGTGAGAGACAGGTGGACGAGCAGTACTTC.

This sequence joins TRBV4-1 and TRBJ1-1; the D is unclear. This CDR3 contains 17 residues. The germline CDR1 and CDR2 sequences are MGHRA and YSYEKL. V was pared by 0 bases and J by 5 bases, with 19 bases between. CDR3 DNA sequence: TGCGCCAGCAGCCAAGATCTCTTGACTGCTTCCGCGACTGAAGCTTTCTTT. Translated, it gives CASSQDLLTASATEAFF.

CDR3 residues: CASSEGTGGPTTNEKLFF. The CDR3 DNA is TGTGCCAGCAGTGAAGGGACAGGGGGCCCTACAACTAATGAAAAACTGTTTTTT. The chain has TRBV2 and TRBJ1-4; 11 positions match TRBD1. This CDR3 is 18 amino acids long. In germline, CDR1 is SNHLY, CDR2 FYNNEI. J lost 0 bases, V lost 1 base, and 4 bases had no gene match.

The V and J genes are TRBV30 and TRBJ2-1; no clear D. Germline-derived CDR1 and CDR2 are GTSNPN and SVGIG (reference sequence). The length of the CDR3 is 12 residues. Trimming left V 3 bases short and J 6 bases short, with 9 bases between. CDR3 sequence: CAWRPTVNEQFF. The CDR3, as DNA: TGTGCCTGGAGGCCGACGGTCAATGAGCAGTTCTTC.

This chain uses TRBV7-8 with TRBJ2-3; a weak D match, TRBD1 (6 bases). The CDR3 length is 13 residues. V was clipped by 5 bases and J by 4 bases, with 10 bases between them. Germline V gene lookup returns CDR1 SGHVS and CDR2 FQNEAQ. Here the CDR3 reads CASSARGADTQYF. CDR3 in DNA: TGTGCCAGCAGCGCCAGGGGTGCAGATACGCAGTATTTT.

The rearrangement uses TRBV27 and TRBJ2-5, with TRBD1 matching 9 bases. Germline CDR1 reads MNHEY; CDR2 reads SMNVEV (reference sequence). Losses at the gene ends were 5 bases for V and 4 bases for J; bases not matched to a gene: 8. The CDR3 is 15 residues long. The CDR3 nucleotides are TGTGCCAGCAGTCCTGGACAGGGGATGGGAGAGACCCAGTACTTC. It translates to CASSPGQGMGETQYF.

The rearrangement joins TRBV5-4 to TRBJ2-2, with 7 nucleotides matching TRBD1. The CDR3 runs 14 residues. Germline CDR1 SGHNT, CDR2 YYREEE (reference sequence). V shed 5 bases, J shed 3 bases, and the junction held 4 bases outside the gene matches. CDR3 loop: CASRMQGDTGELFF. For the CDR3, the DNA is TGTGCCAGCAGGATGCAGGGGGACACCGGGGAGCTGTTTTTT.